These 14 T cell receptor beta chains came from one sample sequenced in a study of T-cell memory formation after mild COVID-19. Via MiXCR, TCRdb re-called the 5' RACE reads, giving one row per CDR3 protein. In the table there are a few hundred thousand distinct CDR3 sequences, 15% to 20% of which are singletons. Material for sequencing was PBMCs or a T cell subset sorted from them (not recorded which). These receptors all come from a young man who had mild COVID-19 (a few samples of this study predate the infection). Cell type and time point are not known.

CDR3 loop: CASSRTGRGPNYGYTF. The CDR3 DNA is TGTGCCAGCAGTCGGACAGGCCGGGGCCCTAACTATGGCTACACCTTC. The chain uses TRBV6-5 and TRBJ1-2, with 7 bases lining up with TRBD1. Unmatched junction bases numbered 9, after V lost 5 bases and J lost 0 bases. The CDR3 totals 16 residues. The germline CDR1 and CDR2 sequences are MNHEY and SVGAGI.

This clonotype has only a few counts. The chain couples TRBV4-1 to TRBJ2-3, with D perhaps TRBD1 (6 bases). Germline assignment: CDR1 MGHRA and CDR2 YSYEKL. The CDR3 is made up of 18 amino acids. The germline V and J ends were trimmed by 1 base and 0 bases, with 17 bases remaining between them. The CDR3 nucleotides are TGCGCCAGCAGCCAAGGTGGCTCCGGGACAATCAGCACAGATACGCAGTATTTT. Protein sequence: CASSQGGSGTISTDTQYF.

This clonotype was seen a handful of times. The chain recombines TRBV7-9 with TRBJ2-7; 14 bases line up with TRBD2. This CDR3 comprises 16 residues. The V gene's germline CDR1 is SEHNR and CDR2 FQNEAQ (reference sequence). V trimming: 5 bases; J trimming: 3 bases; junction bases outside the gene matches: 6. The CDR3 loop is CASSQGLAGGSYEQYF. The CDR3 DNA sequence: TGTGCCAGCAGCCAAGGACTAGCGGGGGGCAGCTACGAGCAGTACTTC. Together with reference TRBV7-9 and TRBJ2-7, the CDR3 gives the full variable domain: DTGVSQNPRHKITKRGQNVTFRCDPISEHNRLYWYRQTLGQGPEFLTYFQNEAQLEKSRLLSDRFSAERPKGSFSTLEIQRTEQGDSAMYLCASSQGLAGGSYEQYFGPGTRLTVT.

V is TRBV12-3 or TRBV12-4 and J is TRBJ2-7, with TRBD1 identical over 10 bases. There are 15 residues in the CDR3. With 7 bases clipped from V and 3 bases from J, the junction kept 9 bases outside the gene matches. CDR3: CASNPRTGGYYEQYV. The DNA of the CDR3 is TGTGCCAGCAATCCCCGGACAGGGGGTTACTACGAGCAGTACGTC.

The chain is built from TRBV11-3 and TRBJ1-1; TRBD1 aligns across 11 bases. CDR3 size: 14 residues. CDR1 and CDR2 from the germline V gene are SGHNT and YENEEA. Trimming at V came to 4 bases and at J to 5 bases, leaving 3 bases not matched to a gene. The CDR3 loop reads CASSSGQGATEAFF. CDR3 nucleotides: TGTGCCAGCAGCTCAGGACAGGGGGCGACTGAAGCTTTCTTT.

This rearrangement joins TRBV6-2 or TRBV6-3 to TRBJ1-4; the D is unclear. With 6 bases removed from V and 7 bases from J, the gap between germline ends came to 9 bases. The CDR3 extends over 12 amino acids. The germline V gene has CDR1 MNHEY and CDR2 SVGEGT. The CDR3 sequence is CASSPSAEKLFF. CDR3 nucleotide sequence: TGTGCCAGCAGCCCGTCGGCTGAAAAACTGTTTTTT.

Remarks on this clonotype: A much larger clone differs from this one at a single base, so this may be a read error. The rearrangement uses TRBV10-2 and TRBJ2-5; unclear D gene. CDR3 length: 12 residues. Germline V gene lookup returns CDR1 WSHSY and CDR2 SAAADI. CDR3 loop: CASSPALETRYF. Here the CDR3 DNA reads TGCGCCAGCAGCCCCGCGCTAGAGACCCGGTACTTC.

J is TRBJ1-1 and V is TRBV4-2, with 8 bases lining up with TRBD1. This CDR3 comprises 13 residues. The V gene's germline CDR1 is LGHNA and CDR2 YNFKEQ. Trimming took 0 bases from V and 11 from J; bases not matched to a gene: 5. The DNA of the CDR3 is TGTGCCAGCAGCCAAGAACAGGGGGTGTTGGCTTTCTTT. This codes for CASSQEQGVLAFF.

This clonotype was seen at least ten times. The chain employs TRBV4-3 and TRBJ2-3; D remains unclear. Germline lookup yields CDR1 LGHNA and CDR2 YSLEER. Trimming removed 0 bases from V and 1 base from J, with 14 bases in between. The CDR3 sequence is 17 residues long. The CDR3 nucleotides read TGCGCCAGCAGCCAAGACGGGCTTAGTTGGGGCACAGATACGCAGTATTTT. Encoded protein: CASSQDGLSWGTDTQYF.

V usage is TRBV12-3 or TRBV12-4 and J usage is TRBJ1-1; D gene ambiguous. With 7 bases removed from V and 3 bases from J, the gap between germline ends came to 18 bases. The CDR3 has 15 amino acids. CDR3 in amino acids: CASIPAGYSDTEAFF. CDR3 in DNA: TGTGCCAGCATTCCGGCAGGCTACTCGGACACTGAAGCTTTCTTT.

The chain couples TRBV10-3 to TRBJ1-2; TRBD1 is a possible D gene (5 bases). The CDR3 sequence is 16 residues long. Germline loops: CDR1 ENHRY, CDR2 SYGVKD. Trimming took off 1 base at V and 0 bases at J, with 12 bases between the two ends. The DNA for the CDR3 is TGTGCCATCAGTGAGTACCGGGACGGAGCTAACTATGGCTACACCTTC. Its protein is CAISEYRDGANYGYTF.

The V call is TRBV6-1, the J call TRBJ2-6; D gene ambiguous. Deletions cut 2 bases from V and 4 bases from J, with 6 bases between. CDR3 size: 14 residues. Per the germline V gene, CDR1 is MNHNS and CDR2 is SASEGT. The CDR3 is CASSEFGGANVLTF. The CDR3 region has the DNA TGTGCCAGCAGTGAATTTGGGGGGGCCAACGTCCTGACTTTC.

This clonotype was seen a few times. This rearrangement joins TRBV4-1 to TRBJ2-5; perhaps TRBD2 as D (5 bases). Germline loops: CDR1 MGHRA, CDR2 YSYEKL. Trimming shortened V by 3 bases and J by 7 bases, and 15 bases separated the two germline ends. This CDR3 spans 14 amino acids. The CDR3 protein is CASSQAGKKGTQYF. The CDR3 DNA is TGCGCCAGCAGCCAGGCCGGGAAAAAAGGGACCCAGTACTTC.

In this sample, this clonotype turned up many times. One junction end disagrees with the germline gene, perhaps due to a read error. The chain carries TRBV6-5 and TRBJ2-1; D may be TRBD1 or TRBD2 (5 bases each). The length of the CDR3 is 14 residues. Germline assignment: CDR1 MNHEY and CDR2 SVGAGI. In DNA form, the CDR3 reads TGTGCCAGCAGTAGCCCCGGGACCGGTAATGGGCAGTTCTTC. It yields the protein CASSSPGTGNGQFF.